The following is a TCR beta chain sequence with its context. Its antigen remains unknown. Single viable CD3+CD4+CD8-CD45RO+ cells were sorted as the memory CD4+ T cells. This entry belongs to a study of memory CD4+ T cells and cytomegalovirus serostatus. Regarding the study as a whole: Suggested: most of the CMV-linked TCR signature lies in CD4+ memory cells.

Repertoires were generated with immunoSEQ multiplex PCR, while TCRdb's copy carries only in-frame clones and drops some. Of 50,000 to 55,000 clones in the sample, around four fifths were seen once. Germline V gene sequence: CDR1 SGHTA, CDR2 FQGNSA. The CDR3 is made up of 14 amino acids. J was trimmed by 4 bases and V by 1 base; bases with no gene match: 3. The chain is built from TRBV7-2 and TRBJ1-2; 7 bases agree with TRBD1. Source material: memory CD4+ T cells from blood. The receptor was isolated from an adult in good health and CMV-seronegative. CDR3 amino acids: CASSLEAGGYGYTF. The CDR3 bases are TGTGCCAGCAGCTTAGAGGCAGGGGGCTATGGCTACACCTTC.